This TCR beta chain appears in the sequencing data of a study of T-cell memory formation after mild COVID-19. Study as a whole: TCR clusters were mostly donor specific. Findings of the study overall: Balance between CD4 and CD8 was seen in clones contracting day 15 to 85, and a CD4+ lean was seen in later expanders. Confirmation was lacking for SARS-CoV-2 specificity of second-wave clones that peaked on day 37.

It was 5'RACE with constant-segment primers that produced the TCR alpha and TCR beta cDNA libraries, which carried sample barcodes and UMIs. MiXCR, applied by TCRdb to the 5' RACE reads, yields one record per CDR3 protein. Of around 320,000 distinct CDR3 sequences detected, roughly 19% appear once; the ten largest clones hold 20% to 25%. This clonotype was picked up a small number of times. Its antigen is still unknown. V gave up 4 bases and J gave up 6 bases, with 15 bases separating them. Germline V CDR1 and CDR2: SQVTM, ANQGSEA. The CDR3 runs to 13 residues. The rearrangement joins TRBV29-1 to TRBJ1-1; a weak D match, TRBD1 (5 bases). Sequences were obtained from PBMCs or a T cell subset sorted from them (not recorded which). This receptor was obtained from a young man who had mild COVID-19 (a few samples of this study predate the infection). Cell type and time point are not known. Here the CDR3 DNA reads TGCAGCGTTGCGGTTGGGGACTGGGCTGAAGCTTTCTTT. As protein: CSVAVGDWAEAFF.